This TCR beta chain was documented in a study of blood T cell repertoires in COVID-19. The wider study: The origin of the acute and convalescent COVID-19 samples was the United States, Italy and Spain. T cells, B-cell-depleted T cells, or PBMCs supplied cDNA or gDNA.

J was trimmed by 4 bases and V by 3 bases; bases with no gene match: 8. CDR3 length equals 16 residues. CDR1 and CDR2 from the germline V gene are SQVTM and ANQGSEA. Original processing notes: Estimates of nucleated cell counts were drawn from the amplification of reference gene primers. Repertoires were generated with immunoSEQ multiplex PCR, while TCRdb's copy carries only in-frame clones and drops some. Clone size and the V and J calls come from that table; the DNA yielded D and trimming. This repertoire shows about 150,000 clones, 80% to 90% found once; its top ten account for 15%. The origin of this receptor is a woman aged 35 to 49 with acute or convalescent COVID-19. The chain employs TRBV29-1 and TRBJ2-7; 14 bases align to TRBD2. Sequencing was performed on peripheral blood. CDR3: CSVEGLAGVDWYEQYF. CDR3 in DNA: TGCAGCGTTGAGGGACTAGCGGGAGTAGATTGGTACGAGCAGTACTTC.